This T cell receptor (beta chain) was recovered during a study of CD8 T cells in ankylosing spondylitis. The CDR3 has 17 amino acids. V shed 5 bases and J 7 bases; nucleotides not matched to a gene: 10. TCRdb independently ran MiXCR on the 5' RACE reads; one entry per CDR3 protein. The sample gives 150,000 to 200,000 distinct CDR3 sequences, about 20% of which show up once; around 4.5% is in the top ten. This clonotype was detected only a few times. This sequence was found in a male donor under 30 with ankylosing spondylitis or in good health (not recorded which). V gene TRBV12-3 or TRBV12-4 combines with J gene TRBJ2-1; 14 nucleotides line up with TRBD2. The sample comprised blood, either unsorted or a sorted T cell fraction (not recorded which). The CDR3 here is CASSARTGTSGSNEQFF. The CDR3 DNA follows: TGTGCCAGCAGTGCTCGAACCGGGACTAGCGGGAGTAATGAGCAGTTCTTC.